This TCR beta chain was captured in a study of shared clonotypes between healthy human individuals. Points from the study as a whole: Generation probability values for non-shared clonotypes were lower than those for clonotypes shared by all four donors. Richness estimates generally favored naive over memory subsets.

Each sample came from a Caucasian adult donor living in Nashville, Tennessee. This clone occurred once. As yet, its antigen is unknown. The CDR3 is 14 residues long. Germline trimming cut 4 bases from V and 6 bases from J; bases unmatched to any gene: 7. Germline CDR1 is SGHNT and CDR2 is YYREEE (reference sequence). Under the authors' procedure: Filtering differed since immunoSEQ provided only junctions, with no quality scores. Clones were sequenced by immunoSEQ multiplex PCR, and TCRdb holds only the in-frame ones, with some missing. The D gene and trimming were derived from the DNA, and the V and J assignments and clone size from that table. The sample records 95,000 to 120,000 clones, 68% being singletons.

What was sequenced was memory CD8+ T cells sorted from blood. Subset specified: CD45RO+ cells pooled with CCR7-negative TemRA cells. The TCR originated in a woman in her 30s in good health. The rearrangement uses TRBV5-4 and TRBJ2-7; 10 bases are shared with TRBD2. In DNA form, the CDR3 reads TGTGCCAGCAGCCTCGCTAGCGGGAGTGCCGAGCAGTACTTC. Its protein product is CASSLASGSAEQYF.